This T cell receptor beta chain was identified in a study of T cell changes during pregnancy in multiple sclerosis. The V end was cut by 5 bases, the J end by 3 bases, with 14 bases between. Germline V gene lookup returns CDR1 SNHLY and CDR2 FYNNEI. This CDR3 contains 14 residues. Using immunoSEQ multiplex PCR, the repertoire was profiled, and TCRdb retains in-frame clones only, with some absent. The sample yields fewer than 50,000 clones, about 94% seen once. Sequenced here: CD8+ T cells from peripheral blood mononuclear cells, sampled in the third trimester of pregnancy. V and J are TRBV2 and TRBJ2-7; D gene ambiguous. This clonotype was sampled from a female donor with multiple sclerosis, enrolled in a pregnancy study. The CDR3 loop reads CASSFISPGYEQYF. The CDR3, as DNA: TGTGCCAGCAGTTTTATTTCACCAGGCTACGAGCAGTACTTC. Using reference TRBV2 and TRBJ2-7 for the parts outside the CDR3, the full variable domain is EPEVTQTPSHQVTQMGQEVILRCVPISNHLYFYWYRQILGQKVEFLVSFYNNEISEKSEIFDDQFSVERPDGSNFTLKIRSTKLEDSAMYFCASSFISPGYEQYFGPGTRLTVT.